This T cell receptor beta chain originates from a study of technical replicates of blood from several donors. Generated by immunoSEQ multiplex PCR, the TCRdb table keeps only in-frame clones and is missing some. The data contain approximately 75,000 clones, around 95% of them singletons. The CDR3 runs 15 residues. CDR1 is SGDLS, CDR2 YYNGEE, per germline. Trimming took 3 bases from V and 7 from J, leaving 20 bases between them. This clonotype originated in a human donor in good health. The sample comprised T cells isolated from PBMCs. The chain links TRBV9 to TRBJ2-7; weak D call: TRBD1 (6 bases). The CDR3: CASSEGIGGYREQYF. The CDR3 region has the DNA TGTGCCAGCAGCGAAGGGATTGGGGGCTACCGGGAGCAGTACTTC.